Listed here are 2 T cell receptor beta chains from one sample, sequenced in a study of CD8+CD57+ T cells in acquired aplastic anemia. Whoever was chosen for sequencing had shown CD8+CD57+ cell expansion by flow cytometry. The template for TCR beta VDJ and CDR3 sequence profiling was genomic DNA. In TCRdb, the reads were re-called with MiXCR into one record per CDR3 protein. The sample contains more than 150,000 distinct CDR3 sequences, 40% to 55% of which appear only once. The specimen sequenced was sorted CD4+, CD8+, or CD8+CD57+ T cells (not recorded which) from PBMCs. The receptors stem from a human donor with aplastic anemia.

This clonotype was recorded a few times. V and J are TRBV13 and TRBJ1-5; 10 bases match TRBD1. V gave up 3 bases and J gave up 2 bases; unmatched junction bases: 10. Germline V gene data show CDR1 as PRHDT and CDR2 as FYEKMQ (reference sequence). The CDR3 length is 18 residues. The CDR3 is CASSFSGQGSLGNQPQHF. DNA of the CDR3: TGTGCCAGCAGCTTTTCGGGACAGGGGTCCCTGGGCAATCAGCCCCAGCATTTT. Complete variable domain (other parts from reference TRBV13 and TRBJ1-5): AAGVIQSPRHLIKEKRETATLKCYPIPRHDTVYWYQQGPGQDPQFLISFYEKMQSDKGSIPDRFSAQQFSDYHSELNMSSLELGDSALYFCASSFSGQGSLGNQPQHFGDGTRLSIL.

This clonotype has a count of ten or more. The CDR3 DNA follows: TGTGCCAGCAGCGTAGCTCCCGACTCCGGGGCTTTCTTT. Translated, it gives CASSVAPDSGAFF. This rearrangement joins TRBV9 to TRBJ1-1; D is unresolved. Deletions cut 0 bases from V and 11 bases from J, with 14 bases between. CDR1 is SGDLS, CDR2 YYNGEE, per germline. The CDR3 runs 13 residues. Full variable domain (remainder filled in from reference TRBV9 and TRBJ1-1): DSGVTQTPKHLITATGQRVTLRCSPRSGDLSVYWYQQSLDQGLQFLIQYYNGEERAKGNILERFSAQQFPDLHSELNLSSLELGDSALYFCASSVAPDSGAFFGQGTRLTVV.